The sequence of this TCR beta chain was determined in a study of T cell responses to AZD1222 COVID-19 vaccine. Study-level results: Along spike, vaccine-associated CD4 TCRs were found throughout, with dominance at 160-218 and 743-854. Most donors were white British and more were female, and clonal diversity was possibly underestimated.

Concerning this clone: The antigen remains undetermined.

The CDR3 consists of 14 residues. The V gene's germline CDR1 is MDHEN and CDR2 SYDVKM. V lost 4 bases and J lost 5, with 14 bases in between. TCRdb keeps only in-frame clones here, not all; method: immunoSEQ multiplex PCR. The top ten hold approximately 5.4% of the sample, which has roughly 85,000 clones, approximately 91% seen once. The receptor comes from an adult in good health. This chain connects TRBV28 to TRBJ1-1, with D perhaps matching TRBD1 (5 bases). The sample here was peripheral blood, taken on day 0 of MenACWY control vaccination. CDR3 sequence reads: CASSSTGTGTEAFF. As DNA, the CDR3 is TGTGCCAGCAGTTCCACCGGGACGGGGACTGAAGCTTTCTTT.